Sequencing of this T cell receptor (beta chain) was carried out in a study of T cells in tuberculosis. Study results and caveats: Using the GMM-specific repertoire gave about 87% accuracy versus 60% to 70% with motifs.

Unsorted cryopreserved PBMC were sequenced, averaging roughly 100,000 T cells per clinical donor. The junction had 2 bases not matched to a gene; V was cut back by 0 bases and J by 1 base. Germline V gives CDR1 MNHEY, CDR2 SVGAGI. CDR3 length: 16 amino acids. Clones were read by immunoSEQ multiplex PCR, and TCRdb kept only the in-frame ones, dropping some. The sample yields over 25,000 clones, over 95% seen once. This clone has just one count. The antigen is undetermined. The TCR originated in a donor aged 10-29 years with latent tuberculosis or without tuberculosis infection. The chain combines TRBV6-5 with TRBJ2-2, with 7 bases that match TRBD2. The specimen was PBMCs. CDR3 DNA: TGTGCCAGCAGTTACTCTAGCGGGTGGAACACCGGGGAGCTGTTTTTT. The encoded protein is CASSYSSGWNTGELFF.